The 11 T cell receptor beta chains listed next were all sequenced from one sample in a study of T cell changes during pregnancy in multiple sclerosis (dated by TCRdb to between 2018 and 2020). The library was built by means of the immunoSEQ multiplex PCR assay. This immuneACCESS table, as held by TCRdb, lists in-frame sequences with V and J called but not all clones. Of the missing ones, under half trace to an unresolved V gene in checked studies; the others have no known cause. Counted in this sample were some 42,000 clones; roughly nine tenths of them appeared once. The leading ten clones occupy more than 0.7% of the sample. This sample comprised CD4+ T cells from peripheral blood mononuclear cells, obtained after pregnancy. The origin of the receptors is a female donor with multiple sclerosis, enrolled in a pregnancy study.

The V gene is TRBV13, the J gene TRBJ2-1, with 7 bases that match TRBD2. Germline V gene lookup returns CDR1 PRHDT and CDR2 FYEKMQ (reference sequence). The CDR3 sequence is 15 residues long. The J segment lost 0 bases and the V segment lost 3 bases, leaving 2 bases of the junction unmatched. CDR3 DNA sequence: TGTGCCAGCAGCTTGGGGAGGGCCTCCTACAATGAGCAGTTCTTC. It specifies CASSLGRASYNEQFF.

This clone appeared once. V is TRBV5-1 and J is TRBJ2-6, with no clear D. Trimming took 0 bases from V and 0 from J, leaving 7 bases between them. CDR3 length: 16 amino acids. Per the germline V gene, CDR1 is SGHRS and CDR2 is YFSETQ. The CDR3 here is CASSLGGGSGANVLTF. In DNA form, the CDR3 reads TGCGCCAGCAGCTTGGGCGGCGGCTCTGGGGCCAACGTCCTGACTTTC.

The rearrangement joins TRBV6-5 to TRBJ2-7, with D maybe TRBD1 (5 bases). The CDR3 has 15 amino acids. Trimming stripped 0 bases from V and 0 bases from J, with 9 bases between. Germline assignment: CDR1 MNHEY and CDR2 SVGAGI. CDR3 amino acids: CASSYSYTGSYEQYF. CDR3 sequence (DNA): TGTGCCAGCAGTTACTCGTATACAGGCTCCTACGAGCAGTACTTC.

The chain carries TRBV28 and TRBJ2-3; 8 bases match TRBD1. CDR1 is MDHEN, CDR2 SYDVKM, per germline. The J segment lost 6 bases and the V segment lost 3 bases, leaving 8 bases of the junction unmatched. CDR3 size: 15 residues. CDR3 in DNA: TGTGCCAGCAGTTTCAGGACAGGGTACGGGGATACGCAGTATTTT. This translates into CASSFRTGYGDTQYF.

V usage is TRBV30 and J usage is TRBJ2-3; D not certain. Trimming removed 2 bases at V and 6 bases at J, with 12 bases between. The germline gives CDR1 GTSNPN, CDR2 SVGIG (reference sequence). CDR3 length: 13 residues. The CDR3: CAWSTRIRDTQYF. The DNA of the CDR3 is TGTGCCTGGAGTACCCGTATTCGGGATACGCAGTATTTT.

The chain is built from TRBV7-9 and TRBJ1-4; weak D call: TRBD1 (6 bases). The ends were cut back, 5 bases at V and 10 bases at J, with 20 bases in the middle. The CDR3 spans 15 residues. Germline loops: CDR1 SEHNR, CDR2 FQNEAQ (reference sequence). The CDR3 loop is CASSRDRRGFGKLFF. CDR3 nucleotides: TGTGCCAGCAGCCGCGACAGGCGGGGGTTTGGAAAACTGTTTTTT.

CDR3 sequence: CASSMLAGGGDTQYF. CDR3 nucleotide sequence: TGTGCCAGCAGCATGCTAGCGGGGGGGGGAGATACGCAGTATTTT. This chain links TRBV7-9 with TRBJ2-3; 12 nucleotides match TRBD2. The length of the CDR3 is 15 residues. J was trimmed by 5 bases and V by 5 bases; bases with no gene match: 5. Germline V CDR1 and CDR2: SEHNR, FQNEAQ (reference sequence).

This sequence joins TRBV10-3 and TRBJ1-5, with D maybe TRBD1 (5 bases). Trimming stripped 0 bases from V and 6 bases from J, with 12 bases between. This CDR3 spans 15 amino acids. From germline, CDR1 is ENHRY and CDR2 SYGVKD. The CDR3 here is CAISESQGGGQPQHF. Written as DNA, the CDR3 is TGTGCCATCAGTGAGTCTCAGGGCGGCGGTCAGCCCCAGCATTTT.

This sequence joins TRBV28 and TRBJ1-2; no clear D. Between the trimmed V and J ends, which lost 6 bases and 5 bases, there was a span of 10 bases. Germline loops: CDR1 MDHEN, CDR2 SYDVKM. This CDR3 region has 12 residues. The CDR3 sequence: CASRTPPYGYTF. The CDR3 nucleotides are TGTGCCAGCAGAACACCACCGTATGGCTACACCTTC.

The chain uses TRBV21-1 and TRBJ2-7; the table's D call, TRBD1, has no DNA check behind it. TRBV21-1 is a recognized pseudogene. The CDR3 totals 16 residues. The CDR3 spells CASSKGGRDRPYEQYF. The CDR3 bases are TGTGCCAGCAGCAAAGGGGGTCGGGACAGGCCCTACGAGCAGTACTTC.

The J gene is TRBJ2-5, the V gene TRBV7-3; TRBD1 aligns across 8 bases. Germline V gene sequence: CDR1 SGHTA, CDR2 FQGTGA. The CDR3 spans 15 residues. Trimming removed 5 bases from V and 2 bases from J; junction bases left unmatched: 7. The CDR3 region is CASSPGTGRQETQYF. The CDR3 DNA is TGTGCCAGCAGCCCGGGGACAGGCCGACAAGAGACCCAGTACTTC.